This TCR beta chain is drawn from a study of blood T cell repertoires in COVID-19 (dated by TCRdb to 2018 to 2021). About the study as a whole: Samples from collaborators originated in the United States, Italy and Spain and spanned both the acute and convalescent phases of COVID-19. The prospective study material was composed of cDNA or gDNA derived from T cells, B-cell-depleted T cells, or PBMCs. The dataset comprised deeply sampled blood TCRbeta repertoires from subjects exposed to, actively infected with, or recovered from COVID-19. A freely available public database, intended as a resource for researchers studying the immune response to SARS-CoV-2, is where the repertoires were released. Samples were obtained from the ongoing ImmuneRACE study (first 160 participants) and from 1,000 to 1,500 subjects provided by 6 global collaborators. Sample metadata almost always included a de-identified subject ID, COVID-19 status, age in years and sex. HLA class I and class II types, where available, came from metadata supplied by the sample provider rather than from assay-based typing. The investigation overall reported the following: The amount of clinical and demographic metadata varied by source and participant and was provided uncurated.

A word on this clone: This clone's antigen is unknown. The input lacks base qualities; no much larger clone sits a single base away.

TCRbeta CDR3 regions were amplified from genomic DNA by means of the immunoSEQ Assay, a bias-controlled multiplex PCR. Per the original workflow: Nucleated cell counts per sample were estimated from amplification of reference gene primers within the assay. To quantify the absolute abundance of each unique TCRbeta CDR3 rearrangement, sequence reads were collapsed and filtered. For each sample, productive Simpson clonality was calculated by taking the square root of Simpson's diversity index across productive rearrangements. Drawn from immuneACCESS, this table holds only the in-frame rearrangements with V and J called that TCRdb kept. Clones are partly lost; checked studies trace under half to an unresolved V gene and leave the rest unexplained. The V and J calls and clone size are taken from that table; D and trimming were inferred from the DNA. This sample is represented by under 20,000 clones; approximately 78% of them were singletons. The ten top clones hold over 7.5% of the sample.

The collaborating institutions used their own protocols to collect whole blood in K2EDTA tubes. Collaborator samples were shipped for TCRbeta analysis as frozen whole blood, isolated PBMCs, or DNA extracted from either sample type. Measured from the cysteine to the phenylalanine, the CDR3 is 11 residues long. The kept DNA is CDR3 alone, 33 bases in frame from the first base. Trimming removed 5 bases from V and 4 bases from J, leaving 9 bases between the germline ends. Reading the germline V gene (reference sequence) gives CDR1 DFQATT and CDR2 SNEGSKA. This chain joins TRBV20-1 to TRBJ2-7; the D gene assignment is ambiguous. Sequenced sample: peripheral blood. This TCR came from a man between 60 and 70 years old with acute or convalescent COVID-19. The CDR3 protein: CSALERYEQYF. The bases read TGCAGTGCTCTAGAGAGGTACGAGCAGTACTTC.